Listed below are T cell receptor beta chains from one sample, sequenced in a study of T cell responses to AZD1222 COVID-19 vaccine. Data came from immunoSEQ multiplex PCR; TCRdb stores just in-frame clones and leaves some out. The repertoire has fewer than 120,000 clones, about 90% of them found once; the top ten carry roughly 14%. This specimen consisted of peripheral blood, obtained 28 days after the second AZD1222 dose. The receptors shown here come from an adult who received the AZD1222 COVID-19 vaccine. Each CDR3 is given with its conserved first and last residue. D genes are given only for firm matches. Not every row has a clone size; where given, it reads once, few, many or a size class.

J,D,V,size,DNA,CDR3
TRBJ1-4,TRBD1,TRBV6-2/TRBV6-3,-,TGTGCCAGCAGTTACTGGGGGACAGGTGAAAAACTGTTTTTT,CASSYWGTGEKLFF
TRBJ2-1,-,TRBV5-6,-,TGTGCCAGCAGCTTTCTTGGGTTAGACAGGAACAATGAGCAGTTCTTC,CASSFLGLDRNNEQFF
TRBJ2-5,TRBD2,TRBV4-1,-,TGCGCCAGCAGCAAAGGGACTAGCGGGAGTGAGACCCAGTACTTC,CASSKGTSGSETQYF
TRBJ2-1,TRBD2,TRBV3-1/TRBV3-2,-,TGTGCCAGCAGCCAAGTAGGGGGGCTAGCGGGGAATGAGCAGTTCTTC,CASSQVGGLAGNEQFF
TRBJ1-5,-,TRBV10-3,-,TGTGCCATCAGTGGAGATTTTAGCACCCAGCATTTT,CAISGDFSTQHF
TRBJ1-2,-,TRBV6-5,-,TGTGCCAGCAGTTACTCGTTCGGAGTCTCTAACTATGGCTACACCTTC,CASSYSFGVSNYGYTF
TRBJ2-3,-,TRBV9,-,TGTGCCAGCAGCTTCAGCACAGATACGCAGTATTTT,CASSFSTDTQYF
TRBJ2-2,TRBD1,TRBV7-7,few,TGTGCTAGCAGTTCAAGAGGGGGCCAAGCGAACACCGGGGAGCTGTTTTTT,CASSSRGGQANTGELFF
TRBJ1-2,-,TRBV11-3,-,TGTGCCAGCAGCTCCCGTTCCCATGGCTACACCTTC,CASSSRSHGYTF
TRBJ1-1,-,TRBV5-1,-,TGCGCCAGCAGCCCCGGGGGGGGGCTTGGGACTGAAGCTTTCTTT,CASSPGGGLGTEAFF